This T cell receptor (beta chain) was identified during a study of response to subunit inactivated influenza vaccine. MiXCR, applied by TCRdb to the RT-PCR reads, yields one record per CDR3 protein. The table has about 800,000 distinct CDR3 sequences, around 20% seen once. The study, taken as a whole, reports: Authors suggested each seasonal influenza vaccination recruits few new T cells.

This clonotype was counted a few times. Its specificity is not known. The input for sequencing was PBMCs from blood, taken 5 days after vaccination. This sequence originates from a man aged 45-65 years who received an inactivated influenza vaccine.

CDR3 sequence: CSAWGARYEQYF. In nucleotides, the CDR3 is TGCAGCGCTTGGGGGGCGCGGTACGAGCAGTACTTC. The chain recombines TRBV29-1 with TRBJ2-7; D tentatively reads TRBD1 or TRBD2 (6 bases each). With 7 bases removed from V and 4 bases from J, the gap between germline ends came to 14 bases. CDR3 length: 12 residues. Germline CDR1 is SQVTM and CDR2 is ANQGSEA.